A selection of T cell receptor beta chains follows, all from one sample in a study of T-cell reconstitution after alpha-beta-depleted transplantation in children. TCRdb used MiXCR to reprocess the PCR reads, holding one entry per CDR3 protein. The sample has around 490,000 distinct CDR3 sequences, roughly 10% seen once. This material consisted of PBMCs, mostly from graft donor cells, taken 180 days after TCRalphabeta/CD19-depleted stem cell transplant. Source of these receptors: a female patient aged 2 to 10 who had a stem cell transplant for aplastic anemia, so the T cells may come from the graft donor. Both conserved end residues are part of each CDR3. The order of the fields is D gene, J gene, clone size, V gene, CDR3 protein, CDR3 DNA. The D gene is left open where the match is weak. Rows may omit the clone size; those that give it use once, few, many or a size class.

d_gene: -
j_gene: TRBJ2-7
abundance: -
v_gene: TRBV4-3
CDR3aa: CASSQVRGSGDEQYF
CDR3nt: TGCGCCAGCAGCCAAGTTAGGGGGTCTGGCGACGAGCAGTACTTC

d_gene: TRBD2
j_gene: TRBJ2-5
abundance: -
v_gene: TRBV12-3/TRBV12-4
CDR3aa: CASSYKLGLAGEETQYF
CDR3nt: TGTGCCAGCAGTTATAAGTTGGGACTAGCGGGAGAAGAGACCCAGTACTTC

d_gene: TRBD1
j_gene: TRBJ1-2
abundance: -
v_gene: TRBV18
CDR3aa: CASSHLLTGDYGYTF
CDR3nt: TGTGCCAGCTCACACCTACTGACAGGGGACTATGGCTACACCTTC

d_gene: -
j_gene: TRBJ2-1
abundance: -
v_gene: TRBV15
CDR3aa: CATSRAPLRGAAYNEQFF
CDR3nt: TGTGCCACCAGCAGAGCCCCGCTTCGCGGGGCCGCCTACAATGAGCAGTTCTTC

d_gene: -
j_gene: TRBJ1-2
abundance: -
v_gene: TRBV20-1
CDR3aa: CSAHGTSYGYTF
CDR3nt: TGCAGTGCCCATGGGACTAGCTATGGCTACACCTTC

d_gene: TRBD1
j_gene: TRBJ2-2
abundance: -
v_gene: TRBV12-3/TRBV12-4
CDR3aa: CASSPDRGQRELFF
CDR3nt: TGTGCCAGCAGTCCGGACAGGGGGCAGAGGGAGCTGTTTTTT

d_gene: -
j_gene: TRBJ1-5
abundance: -
v_gene: TRBV24-1
CDR3aa: CATSDYAARGISNQPQHF
CDR3nt: TGTGCCACCAGTGATTACGCCGCCAGAGGGATTAGCAATCAGCCCCAGCATTTT

d_gene: -
j_gene: TRBJ1-6
abundance: few
v_gene: TRBV5-1
CDR3aa: CASSIGRESSYNSPLHF
CDR3nt: TGCGCCAGCAGTATCGGGCGGGAAAGCTCCTATAATTCACCCCTCCACTTT

d_gene: TRBD2
j_gene: TRBJ2-1
abundance: few
v_gene: TRBV29-1
CDR3aa: CSVETSGIFNEQFF
CDR3nt: TGCAGCGTTGAAACTAGCGGGATCTTCAATGAGCAGTTCTTC

d_gene: -
j_gene: TRBJ2-1
abundance: -
v_gene: TRBV24-1
CDR3aa: CATSGRANEQFF
CDR3nt: TGTGCCACCAGTGGGAGGGCGAATGAGCAGTTCTTC

d_gene: TRBD1
j_gene: TRBJ2-5
abundance: many
v_gene: TRBV27
CDR3aa: CASSLGQGVETQYF
CDR3nt: TGTGCCAGCAGTTTGGGGCAGGGGGTTGAGACCCAGTACTTC

d_gene: -
j_gene: TRBJ2-1
abundance: many
v_gene: TRBV28
CDR3aa: CASSLLAATQTYNEQFF
CDR3nt: TGTGCCAGCAGTTTATTGGCGGCGACCCAAACCTACAATGAGCAGTTCTTC

d_gene: TRBD1
j_gene: TRBJ2-5
abundance: -
v_gene: TRBV12-3/TRBV12-4
CDR3aa: CASSHNRDRVRTQYF
CDR3nt: TGTGCCAGCAGTCACAACCGGGACAGGGTGAGGACCCAGTACTTC

d_gene: -
j_gene: TRBJ1-2
abundance: few
v_gene: TRBV12-3/TRBV12-4
CDR3aa: CASSFLLRGYGYTF
CDR3nt: TGTGCCAGCAGTTTTCTGTTACGAGGGTATGGCTACACCTTC

d_gene: -
j_gene: TRBJ1-2
abundance: -
v_gene: TRBV6-5
CDR3aa: CASSYVQSFLSATNGYTF
CDR3nt: TGTGCCAGCAGTTACGTACAGAGTTTCCTCTCCGCAACCAATGGCTACACCTTC

d_gene: TRBD2
j_gene: TRBJ2-3
abundance: many
v_gene: TRBV10-3
CDR3aa: CAISESRLADLTDTQYF
CDR3nt: TGTGCCATCAGTGAGTCAAGGCTAGCGGACCTCACAGATACGCAGTATTTT

d_gene: -
j_gene: TRBJ1-6
abundance: -
v_gene: TRBV28
CDR3aa: CASILGGVYNSPLHF
CDR3nt: -

d_gene: TRBD1
j_gene: TRBJ1-3
abundance: -
v_gene: TRBV6-2/TRBV6-3
CDR3aa: CASSSGTALLSGNTIYF
CDR3nt: TGTGCCAGCAGTTCCGGGACAGCGCTTCTCTCTGGAAACACCATATATTTT

d_gene: -
j_gene: TRBJ2-2
abundance: few
v_gene: TRBV4-3
CDR3aa: CASSPPAWSGELFF
CDR3nt: TGCGCCAGCAGCCCCCCGGCCTGGTCCGGGGAGCTGTTTTTT

d_gene: TRBD2
j_gene: TRBJ2-4
abundance: few
v_gene: TRBV7-2
CDR3aa: CASSLGPGRMNIQYF
CDR3nt: TGTGCCAGCAGCTTAGGTCCCGGGAGGATGAACATTCAGTACTTC

d_gene: TRBD2
j_gene: TRBJ2-1
abundance: -
v_gene: TRBV6-1
CDR3aa: CASSLTLAVSNNEQFF
CDR3nt: TGTGCCAGCAGCCTAACCCTAGCGGTTTCGAACAATGAGCAGTTCTTC

d_gene: -
j_gene: TRBJ2-1
abundance: -
v_gene: TRBV7-3
CDR3aa: CAGSPRGSGFYNEQFF
CDR3nt: TGTGCCGGCAGCCCCAGGGGTAGCGGGTTCTACAATGAGCAGTTCTTC

d_gene: -
j_gene: TRBJ2-1
abundance: few
v_gene: TRBV28
CDR3aa: CASRQEGRPPYNEQFF
CDR3nt: TGTGCCAGCAGACAAGAGGGGAGGCCCCCTTACAATGAGCAGTTCTTC

d_gene: TRBD1
j_gene: TRBJ1-4
abundance: few
v_gene: TRBV20-1
CDR3aa: CSARDHIRGLNEKLFF
CDR3nt: TGCAGTGCTAGAGATCACATCAGGGGGCTTAATGAAAAACTGTTTTTT

d_gene: -
j_gene: TRBJ1-1
abundance: -
v_gene: TRBV4-3
CDR3aa: CASSLSVTLNTEAFF
CDR3nt: TGCGCCAGCAGCCTTTCTGTCACATTGAACACTGAAGCTTTCTTT

d_gene: -
j_gene: TRBJ2-2
abundance: many
v_gene: TRBV28
CDR3aa: CASSPPPVGAGELFF
CDR3nt: TGTGCCAGCAGCCCCCCACCGGTGGGGGCCGGGGAGCTGTTTTTT

d_gene: -
j_gene: TRBJ2-1
abundance: -
v_gene: TRBV20-1
CDR3aa: CSAGLGLSYNEQFF
CDR3nt: TGCAGTGCTGGACTCGGACTCTCCTACAATGAGCAGTTCTTC

d_gene: -
j_gene: TRBJ1-6
abundance: few
v_gene: TRBV29-1
CDR3aa: CSVVTSGDSPLHF
CDR3nt: TGCAGCGTTGTTACCTCAGGGGACTCACCCCTCCACTTT

d_gene: TRBD1
j_gene: TRBJ1-2
abundance: few
v_gene: TRBV5-1
CDR3aa: CASSLTGTGVGYTF
CDR3nt: TGCGCCAGCAGCCTAACCGGGACAGGGGTTGGCTACACCTTC

d_gene: TRBD1
j_gene: TRBJ1-2
abundance: few
v_gene: TRBV5-1
CDR3aa: CASSQRTGAGGYTF
CDR3nt: TGCGCCAGCAGCCAACGGACAGGGGCGGGTGGCTACACCTTC

d_gene: -
j_gene: TRBJ1-4
abundance: few
v_gene: TRBV28
CDR3aa: CASSLFLRATNEKLFF
CDR3nt: TGTGCCAGCAGTTTATTTCTACGAGCAACTAATGAAAAACTGTTTTTT

d_gene: TRBD2
j_gene: TRBJ2-7
abundance: -
v_gene: TRBV20-1
CDR3aa: CSAREWTSGSSYEQYF
CDR3nt: TGCAGTGCTAGAGAATGGACTAGCGGGAGCTCCTACGAGCAGTACTTC

d_gene: TRBD2
j_gene: TRBJ2-3
abundance: -
v_gene: TRBV7-3
CDR3aa: CASSLTLAGADTQYF
CDR3nt: TGTGCCAGCAGCTTAACGCTAGCGGGAGCAGATACGCAGTATTTT

d_gene: TRBD1
j_gene: TRBJ2-2
abundance: -
v_gene: TRBV24-1
CDR3aa: CATSDFVGPVGQGAHGELFF
CDR3nt: TGTGCCACCAGTGATTTTGTTGGCCCCGTTGGGCAGGGGGCCCACGGGGAGCTGTTTTTT

d_gene: -
j_gene: TRBJ1-2
abundance: -
v_gene: TRBV6-1
CDR3aa: CASSGPHPSSDGYTF
CDR3nt: TGTGCCAGCAGTGGGCCACATCCCTCGTCGGATGGCTACACCTTC

d_gene: -
j_gene: TRBJ2-2
abundance: few
v_gene: TRBV6-2/TRBV6-3
CDR3aa: CASGRTGELFF
CDR3nt: TGTGCCAGCGGGAGAACCGGGGAGCTGTTTTTT

d_gene: -
j_gene: TRBJ2-5
abundance: -
v_gene: TRBV27
CDR3aa: CASSSLSGGRETQYF
CDR3nt: TGTGCCAGCAGTTCCCTTTCCGGGGGCAGGGAGACCCAGTACTTC

d_gene: TRBD2
j_gene: TRBJ2-2
abundance: -
v_gene: TRBV28
CDR3aa: CASIPSAGTSGRAGELFF
CDR3nt: TGTGCCAGCATCCCCTCGGCCGGGACTAGCGGGAGGGCCGGGGAGCTGTTTTTT

d_gene: TRBD1
j_gene: TRBJ2-2
abundance: -
v_gene: TRBV29-1
CDR3aa: CSVPTGSGPGELFF
CDR3nt: TGCAGCGTTCCGACAGGGTCGGGACCCGGGGAGCTGTTTTTT

d_gene: -
j_gene: TRBJ2-7
abundance: many
v_gene: TRBV29-1
CDR3aa: CSVDRRGEQYF
CDR3nt: TGCAGCGTTGATCGGCGGGGCGAGCAGTACTTC

d_gene: TRBD2
j_gene: TRBJ2-7
abundance: few
v_gene: TRBV5-1
CDR3aa: CASSLGERGKAYEQYF
CDR3nt: TGCGCCAGCAGCTTGGGTGAGCGGGGAAAGGCCTACGAGCAGTACTTC

d_gene: -
j_gene: TRBJ1-2
abundance: -
v_gene: TRBV27
CDR3aa: CASSLGAARGYTF
CDR3nt: TGTGCCAGCAGTTTAGGGGCGGCTCGTGGCTACACCTTC

d_gene: -
j_gene: TRBJ2-5
abundance: few
v_gene: TRBV3-1
CDR3aa: CASSQMRETQYF
CDR3nt: TGTGCCAGCAGCCAAATGAGAGAGACCCAGTACTTC

d_gene: TRBD1
j_gene: TRBJ1-5
abundance: -
v_gene: TRBV15
CDR3aa: CATSRVARGDQPQHF
CDR3nt: TGTGCCACCAGCAGAGTGGCCAGGGGGGATCAGCCCCAGCATTTT

d_gene: -
j_gene: TRBJ2-5
abundance: few
v_gene: TRBV7-2
CDR3aa: CASSFAGNQETQYF
CDR3nt: TGTGCCAGCAGCTTCGCGGGGAACCAAGAGACCCAGTACTTC

d_gene: TRBD1
j_gene: TRBJ2-5
abundance: -
v_gene: TRBV5-1
CDR3aa: CASSPPRDRQETQYF
CDR3nt: TGCGCCAGCAGCCCTCCGAGGGACAGGCAAGAGACCCAGTACTTC

d_gene: -
j_gene: TRBJ2-1
abundance: -
v_gene: TRBV6-5
CDR3aa: CASSYSSIYEQFF
CDR3nt: TGTGCCAGCAGTTACTCGAGTATCTATGAGCAGTTCTTC

d_gene: TRBD1
j_gene: TRBJ2-3
abundance: few
v_gene: TRBV10-3
CDR3aa: CAISETDRVPSDTQYF
CDR3nt: TGTGCCATCAGTGAGACGGACAGGGTCCCGTCGGATACGCAGTATTTT

d_gene: TRBD1
j_gene: TRBJ1-5
abundance: -
v_gene: TRBV9
CDR3aa: CASSVATRGQNNQPQHF
CDR3nt: TGTGCCAGCAGCGTAGCTACTCGGGGACAGAACAATCAGCCCCAGCATTTT

d_gene: TRBD2
j_gene: TRBJ2-5
abundance: few
v_gene: TRBV11-1
CDR3aa: CASSLAETPSGRALETQYF
CDR3nt: TGTGCCAGCAGCTTAGCGGAAACCCCTAGCGGGAGGGCCCTGGAGACCCAGTACTTC

d_gene: TRBD1
j_gene: TRBJ1-3
abundance: -
v_gene: TRBV18
CDR3aa: CASSPKVTGTLYSGNTIYF
CDR3nt: TGTGCCAGCTCACCGAAGGTGACAGGGACCCTTTACTCTGGAAACACCATATATTTT

d_gene: -
j_gene: TRBJ1-1
abundance: -
v_gene: TRBV12-3/TRBV12-4
CDR3aa: CTSSFIRDTEAFF
CDR3nt: TGTACCAGCAGTTTTATCAGGGACACTGAAGCTTTCTTT

d_gene: TRBD1
j_gene: TRBJ2-7
abundance: -
v_gene: TRBV29-1
CDR3aa: CSVRTGVYEQYF
CDR3nt: TGCAGCGTGCGGACAGGGGTCTACGAGCAGTACTTC